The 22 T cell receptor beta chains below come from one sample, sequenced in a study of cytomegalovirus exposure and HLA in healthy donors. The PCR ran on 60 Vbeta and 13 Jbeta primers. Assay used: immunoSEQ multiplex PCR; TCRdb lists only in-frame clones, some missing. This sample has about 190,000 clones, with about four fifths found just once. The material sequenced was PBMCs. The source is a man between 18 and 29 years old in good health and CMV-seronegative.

The CDR3 DNA reads TGTGCCACTACCTACTCCTTTGCCGGGGAGCTGTTTTTT. This codes for CATTYSFAGELFF. The chain uses TRBV6-6 and TRBJ2-2; no definite D call. The V and J ends lost 10 bases and 6 bases respectively, with 15 bases between them. Germline CDR1 is MNHNY and CDR2 is SVGAGI (reference sequence). The CDR3 is 13 residues long.

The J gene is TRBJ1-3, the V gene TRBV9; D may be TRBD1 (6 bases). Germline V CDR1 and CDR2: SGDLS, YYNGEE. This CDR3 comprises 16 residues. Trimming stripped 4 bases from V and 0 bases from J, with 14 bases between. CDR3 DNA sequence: TGTGCCAGCAGCCTCTACCGGGACAACTCTGGAAACACCATATATTTT. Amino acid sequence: CASSLYRDNSGNTIYF.

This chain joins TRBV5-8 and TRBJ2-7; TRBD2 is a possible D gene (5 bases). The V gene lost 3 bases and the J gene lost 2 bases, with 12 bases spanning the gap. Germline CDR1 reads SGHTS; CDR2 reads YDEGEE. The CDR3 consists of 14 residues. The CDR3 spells CASSSGISTYEQYF. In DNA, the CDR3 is TGTGCCAGCAGCTCCGGGATATCAACCTACGAGCAGTACTTC.

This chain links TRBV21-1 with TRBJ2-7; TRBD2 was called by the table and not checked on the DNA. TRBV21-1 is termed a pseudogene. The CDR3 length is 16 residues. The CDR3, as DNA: TGTGCCAGCAGCAAAACCCGGACTAGCGCTCGGTACGAGCAGTACTTC. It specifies CASSKTRTSARYEQYF.

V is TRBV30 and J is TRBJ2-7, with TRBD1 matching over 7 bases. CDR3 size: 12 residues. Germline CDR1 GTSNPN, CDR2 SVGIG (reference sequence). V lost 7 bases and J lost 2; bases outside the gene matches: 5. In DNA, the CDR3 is TGTGCCTATGGGGACAGTCCCTACGAGCAGTACTTC. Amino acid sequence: CAYGDSPYEQYF.

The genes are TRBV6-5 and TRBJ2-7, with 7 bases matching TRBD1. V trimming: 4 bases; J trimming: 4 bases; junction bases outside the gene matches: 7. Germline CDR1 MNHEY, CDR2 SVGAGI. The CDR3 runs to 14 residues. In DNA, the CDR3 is TGTGCCAGCAGTTCGAGCCGGGACAGATACGAGCAGTACTTC. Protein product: CASSSSRDRYEQYF.

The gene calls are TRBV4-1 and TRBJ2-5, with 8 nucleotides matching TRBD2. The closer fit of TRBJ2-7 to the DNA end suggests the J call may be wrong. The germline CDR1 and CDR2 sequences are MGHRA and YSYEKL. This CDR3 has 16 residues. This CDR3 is CASSQVVGGGSYEQYF. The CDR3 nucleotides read TGCGCCAGCAGCCAGGTAGTCGGGGGGGGCTCCTACGAGCAGTACTTC.

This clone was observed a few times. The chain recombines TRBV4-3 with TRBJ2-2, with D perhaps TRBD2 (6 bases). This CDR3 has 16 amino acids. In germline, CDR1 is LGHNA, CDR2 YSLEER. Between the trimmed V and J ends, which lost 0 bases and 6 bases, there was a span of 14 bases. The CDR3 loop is CASSQDPDYPPGELFF. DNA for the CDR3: TGCGCCAGCAGCCAAGACCCGGACTATCCCCCCGGGGAGCTGTTTTTT.

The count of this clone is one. CDR3 coding DNA: TGCGCCAGCAGTGTGGAGCGGGGGGACAGGATGAACACTGAAGCTTTCTTT. This translates into CASSVERGDRMNTEAFF. The chain joins TRBV10-1 to TRBJ1-1; 8 nucleotides line up with TRBD1. The CDR3 runs to 17 residues. Germline trimming cut 4 bases from V and 0 bases from J; bases unmatched to any gene: 10. Looked up from germline, CDR1 is WNHNN and CDR2 is SYGVQD (reference sequence).

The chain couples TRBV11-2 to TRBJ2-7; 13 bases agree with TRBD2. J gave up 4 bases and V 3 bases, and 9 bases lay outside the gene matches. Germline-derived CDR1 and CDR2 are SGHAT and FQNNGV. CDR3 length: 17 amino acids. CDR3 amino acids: CASSFLAPGLAGYEQYF. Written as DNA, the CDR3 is TGTGCCAGCAGCTTTTTAGCCCCGGGACTAGCGGGGTACGAGCAGTACTTC.

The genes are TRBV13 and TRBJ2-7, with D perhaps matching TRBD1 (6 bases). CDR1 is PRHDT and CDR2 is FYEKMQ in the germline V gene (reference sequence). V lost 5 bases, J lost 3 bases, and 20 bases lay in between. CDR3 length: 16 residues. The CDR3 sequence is CASSPPNRDNNYEQYF. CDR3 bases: TGTGCCAGCAGCCCCCCAAACCGGGACAACAACTACGAGCAGTACTTC.

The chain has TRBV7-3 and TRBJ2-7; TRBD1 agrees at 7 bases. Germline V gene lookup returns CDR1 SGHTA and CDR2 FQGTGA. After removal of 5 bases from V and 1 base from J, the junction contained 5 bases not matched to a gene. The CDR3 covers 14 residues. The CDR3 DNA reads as TGTGCCAGCAGCCTTACAGGGGCGTCCTACGAGCAGTACTTC. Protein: CASSLTGASYEQYF.

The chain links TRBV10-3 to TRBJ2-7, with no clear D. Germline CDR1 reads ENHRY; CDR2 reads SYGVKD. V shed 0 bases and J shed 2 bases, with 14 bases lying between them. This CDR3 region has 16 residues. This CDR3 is CAISESSLARTYEQYF. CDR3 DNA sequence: TGTGCCATCAGTGAGTCTTCCCTCGCCAGGACCTACGAGCAGTACTTC.

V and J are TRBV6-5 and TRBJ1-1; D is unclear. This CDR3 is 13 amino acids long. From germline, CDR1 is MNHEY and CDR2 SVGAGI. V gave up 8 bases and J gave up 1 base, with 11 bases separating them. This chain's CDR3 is CASVKVANTEAFF. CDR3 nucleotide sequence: TGTGCCAGCGTCAAGGTAGCGAACACTGAAGCTTTCTTT.

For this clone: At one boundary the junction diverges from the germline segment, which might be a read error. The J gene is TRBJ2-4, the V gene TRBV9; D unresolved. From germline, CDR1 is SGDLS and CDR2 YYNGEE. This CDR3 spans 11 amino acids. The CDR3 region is CASSFPNIQCF. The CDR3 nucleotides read TGTGCCAGCAGCTTTCCAAACATTCAGTGCTTC.

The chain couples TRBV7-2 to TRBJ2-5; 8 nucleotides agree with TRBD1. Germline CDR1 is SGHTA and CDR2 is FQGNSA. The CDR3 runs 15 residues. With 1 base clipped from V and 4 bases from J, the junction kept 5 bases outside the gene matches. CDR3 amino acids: CASSLGTGSLETQYF. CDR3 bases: TGTGCCAGCAGCTTAGGGACAGGGAGTTTAGAGACCCAGTACTTC.

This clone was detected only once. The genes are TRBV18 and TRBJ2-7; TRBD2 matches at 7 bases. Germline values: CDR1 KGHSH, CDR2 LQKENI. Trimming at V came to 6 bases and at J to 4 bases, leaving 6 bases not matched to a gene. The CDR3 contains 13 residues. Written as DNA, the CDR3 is TGTGCCAGCTCTCGGGGAGGGATTTACGAGCAGTACTTC. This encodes CASSRGGIYEQYF.

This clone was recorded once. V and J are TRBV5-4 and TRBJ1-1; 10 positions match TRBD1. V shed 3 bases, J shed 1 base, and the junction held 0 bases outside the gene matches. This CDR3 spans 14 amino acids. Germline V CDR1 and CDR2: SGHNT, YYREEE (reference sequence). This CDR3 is CASSWDRGNTEAFF. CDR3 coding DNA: TGTGCCAGCAGCTGGGACAGGGGGAACACTGAAGCTTTCTTT.

In DNA, the CDR3 is TGCGCCAGCAGCCAAGATCTAGTCGGACAGGGGATCTACAATGAGCAGTTCTTC. Translated, it gives CASSQDLVGQGIYNEQFF. This chain links TRBV4-3 with TRBJ2-1; TRBD1 agrees at 9 bases. The CDR3 length is 18 residues. The germline V gene encodes CDR1 LGHNA and CDR2 YSLEER. J was trimmed by 3 bases and V by 0 bases; bases with no gene match: 9.

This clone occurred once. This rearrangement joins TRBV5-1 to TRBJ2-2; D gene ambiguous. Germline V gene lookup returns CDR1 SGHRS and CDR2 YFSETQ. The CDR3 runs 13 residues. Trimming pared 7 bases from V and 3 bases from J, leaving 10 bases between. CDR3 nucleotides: TGCGCCAGCTCAGACTCTTACACCGGGGAGCTGTTTTTT. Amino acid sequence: CASSDSYTGELFF. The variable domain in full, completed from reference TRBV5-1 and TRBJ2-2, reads KAGVTQTPRYLIKTRGQQVTLSCSPISGHRSVSWYQQTPGQGLQFLFEYFSETQRNKGNFPGRFSGRQFSNSRSEMNVSTLELGDSALYLCASSDSYTGELFFGEGSRLTVL.

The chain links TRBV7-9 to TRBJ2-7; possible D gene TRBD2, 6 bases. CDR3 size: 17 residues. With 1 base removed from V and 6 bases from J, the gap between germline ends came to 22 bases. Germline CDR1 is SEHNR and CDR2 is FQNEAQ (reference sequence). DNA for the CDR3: TGTGCCAGCAGCTTAGTCCCCCAGGGAGTCCGGGGGTTCGAGCAGTACTTC. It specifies CASSLVPQGVRGFEQYF. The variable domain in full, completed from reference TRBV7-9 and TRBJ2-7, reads DTGVSQNPRHKITKRGQNVTFRCDPISEHNRLYWYRQTLGQGPEFLTYFQNEAQLEKSRLLSDRFSAERPKGSFSTLEIQRTEQGDSAMYLCASSLVPQGVRGFEQYFGPGTRLTVT.

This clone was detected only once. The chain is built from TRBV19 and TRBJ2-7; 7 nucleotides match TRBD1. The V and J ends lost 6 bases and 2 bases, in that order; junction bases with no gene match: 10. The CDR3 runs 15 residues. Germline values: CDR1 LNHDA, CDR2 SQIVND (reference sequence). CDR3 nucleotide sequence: TGTGCCAGTAGCCCGATCCGGGACAGTACCTACGAGCAGTACTTC. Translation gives CASSPIRDSTYEQYF. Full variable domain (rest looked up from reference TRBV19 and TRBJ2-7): DGGITQSPKYLFRKEGQNVTLSCEQNLNHDAMYWYRQDPGQGLRLIYYSQIVNDFQKGDIAEGYSVSREKKESFPLTVTSAQKNPTAFYLCASSPIRDSTYEQYFGPGTRLTVT.